These 20 T cell receptor beta chains originate from one sample sequenced in a study of CD8+ T cells in alopecia areata. Treatment noted: oral pan-JAK inhibitor, 5-10 mg twice daily. RNA was extracted and reverse transcribed into cDNA as the sequencing template. TCRdb keeps only in-frame clones here, not all; method: immunoSEQ multiplex PCR. The sample contains around 60,000 clones, about 43% of which appear only once. The sample consisted of CD8+ T cells sorted from blood, taken at approximately week 36, from a patient treated with tofacitinib. Source of these receptors: a human donor with alopecia areata.

This clone occurred a few times. This rearrangement joins TRBV25-1 to TRBJ1-1; TRBD1 agrees at 8 bases. Trimming took 4 bases from V and 11 from J; bases not matched to a gene: 9. The CDR3 length is 13 residues. Germline values: CDR1 MGHDK, CDR2 SYGVNS. The CDR3 region is CASSAGTGSVAFF. CDR3 sequence (DNA): TGTGCCAGCAGTGCGGGGACAGGTTCCGTGGCTTTCTTT.

The gene calls are TRBV4-3 and TRBJ2-7; 11 nucleotides align to TRBD2. With V trimmed by 2 bases and J by 2 bases, 5 bases remained unmatched. CDR1 and CDR2 (germline): LGHNA, YSLEER. This CDR3 contains 16 residues. The CDR3 bases are TGCGCCAGCAGCCAATCCCGACTAGCGGGGCCCTACGAGCAGTACTTC. This encodes CASSQSRLAGPYEQYF.

This clone appeared a few times. This chain's CDR3 is CSVSRVGSNTGELFF. CDR3 in DNA: TGCAGCGTTTCCAGGGTGGGATCGAACACCGGGGAGCTGTTTTTT. The V gene is TRBV29-1, the J gene TRBJ2-2; the D gene is possibly TRBD1 (5 bases). This CDR3 is built from 15 residues. V was shortened by 5 bases and J by 0 bases, with 13 bases between the two germline ends. Germline values: CDR1 SQVTM, CDR2 ANQGSEA.

The chain employs TRBV5-1 and TRBJ1-2; the D gene is possibly TRBD1 (5 bases). The CDR3 length is 11 residues. Germline CDR1 is SGHRS and CDR2 is YFSETQ. V dropped 4 bases and J dropped 8 bases, with 9 bases sitting between them. Written as DNA, the CDR3 is TGCGCCAGCAGCACGACAGACGGCTACACCTTC. Encoded protein: CASSTTDGYTF.

A word on this clone: No DNA is shown, since the ends of the CDR3 on it are uncertain; the CDR3 is the one TCRdb lists. The chain uses TRBV7-9 and TRBJ2-7. Germline loops: CDR1 SEHNR, CDR2 FQNEAQ (reference sequence). The CDR3 is made up of 17 amino acids, end residues included. CDR3 in amino acids: CASSFGSGAAGSYEQYF.

The V call is TRBV2, the J call TRBJ1-2, with TRBD1 identical over 9 bases. This CDR3 has 15 amino acids. The junction had 6 bases not matched to a gene; V was cut back by 0 bases and J by 7 bases. The germline CDR1 and CDR2 sequences are SNHLY and FYNNEI. Here the CDR3 reads CASSEAGQGFGGYTF. The CDR3, as DNA: TGTGCCAGCAGTGAAGCGGGACAGGGATTCGGTGGCTACACCTTC.

The chain is built from TRBV9 and TRBJ1-4; 8 nucleotides match TRBD1. Germline V CDR1 and CDR2: SGDLS, YYNGEE. J was trimmed by 7 bases and V by 1 base; bases with no gene match: 6. The length of the CDR3 is 15 residues. The CDR3 loop reads CASSVQGALGEKLFF. The DNA of the CDR3 is TGTGCCAGCAGCGTACAGGGGGCGTTAGGTGAAAAACTGTTTTTT.

V and J are TRBV9 and TRBJ2-1; TRBD2 agrees at 7 bases. CDR3 length: 15 residues. V lost 0 bases, J lost 5 bases, and 5 bases stayed unmatched. CDR1 and CDR2 from the germline V gene are SGDLS and YYNGEE. CDR3 in amino acids: CASSVGGSINNEQFF. For the CDR3, the DNA is TGTGCCAGCAGCGTAGGCGGGAGCATCAACAATGAGCAGTTCTTC.

The rearrangement joins TRBV7-2 to TRBJ2-7, with 9 bases lining up with TRBD2. V shed 1 base, J shed 4 bases, and the junction held 5 bases outside the gene matches. CDR3 length: 15 amino acids. Germline V gene lookup returns CDR1 SGHTA and CDR2 FQGNSA. The CDR3 sequence is CASSLGLAVAYEQYF. DNA for the CDR3: TGTGCCAGCAGCTTAGGACTAGCGGTCGCGTACGAGCAGTACTTC.

This clone came up once. The chain recombines TRBV4-1 with TRBJ1-1; D is unclear. The ends were cut back, 1 base at V and 0 bases at J, with 15 bases in the middle. The CDR3 length is 17 residues. Germline V gene data show CDR1 as MGHRA and CDR2 as YSYEKL. The CDR3 DNA is TGCGCCAGCAGCCAAGTTCTTGGTGGGCAGATGAACACTGAAGCTTTCTTT. Encoded protein: CASSQVLGGQMNTEAFF.

The chain employs TRBV7-9 and TRBJ2-7, with D perhaps TRBD1 (6 bases). The CDR3 totals 12 residues. V lost 5 bases, J lost 2 bases, and 7 bases lay in between. Germline CDR1 and CDR2: SEHNR and FQNEAQ (reference sequence). CDR3 sequence (DNA): TGTGCCAGCAGCCGGGACACCTACGAGCAGTACTTC. Translated, it gives CASSRDTYEQYF. Full variable domain (missing parts from reference TRBV7-9 and TRBJ2-7): DTGVSQNPRHKITKRGQNVTFRCDPISEHNRLYWYRQTLGQGPEFLTYFQNEAQLEKSRLLSDRFSAERPKGSFSTLEIQRTEQGDSAMYLCASSRDTYEQYFGPGTRLTVT.

The rearrangement links TRBV19 to TRBJ1-5; unclear D gene. The CDR3 is 13 amino acids. Germline CDR1 reads LNHDA; CDR2 reads SQIVND (reference sequence). V dropped 4 bases and J dropped 7 bases, with 11 bases sitting between them. DNA for the CDR3: TGTGCCAGTAGTACCACGGAAGGGCAGCCCCAGCATTTT. As protein: CASSTTEGQPQHF.

The table lists this clone with a count of one. V gene TRBV7-9 combines with J gene TRBJ2-1; D gene uncertain. Germline CDR1 and CDR2: SEHNR and FQNEAQ (reference sequence). V lost 1 base to trimming and J lost 8 bases, with 15 bases between them. The CDR3 covers 15 residues. The CDR3 sequence: CASSLESDPVDEQFF. The CDR3 coding sequence is TGTGCCAGCAGCTTAGAATCTGATCCCGTCGATGAGCAGTTCTTC.

This clone was counted only a few times. The V call is TRBV29-1, the J call TRBJ2-7, with D unresolved. The CDR3 contains 13 residues. Per the germline V gene, CDR1 is SQVTM and CDR2 is ANQGSEA. With 6 bases removed from V and 0 bases from J, the gap between germline ends came to 12 bases. The CDR3 sequence is CSVRTPSSYEQYF. CDR3 nucleotide sequence: TGCAGCGTACGGACCCCGAGCTCCTACGAGCAGTACTTC.

This chain links TRBV10-3 with TRBJ1-2; D is possibly TRBD1 (5 bases). The CDR3 contains 14 residues. Trimming removed 4 bases from V and 2 bases from J, with 11 bases in between. Germline loops: CDR1 ENHRY, CDR2 SYGVKD. CDR3 residues: CAISVGGANYGYTF. CDR3 nucleotides: TGTGCCATCAGTGTCGGAGGGGCCAACTATGGCTACACCTTC.

V usage is TRBV29-1 and J usage is TRBJ2-7; D is ambiguous. Trimming left V 6 bases short and J 6 bases short, with 12 bases between. Germline values: CDR1 SQVTM, CDR2 ANQGSEA. CDR3 length: 11 residues. CDR3 nucleotides: TGCAGCGTACGATCTAGGGCCGAGCAGTACTTC. Amino acid sequence: CSVRSRAEQYF.

This CDR3 reads CASSQAEDDSYEQYF. For the CDR3, the DNA is TGCGCCAGCAGCCAAGCTGAGGACGATTCCTACGAGCAGTACTTC. The J gene is TRBJ2-7, the V gene TRBV4-1; no reliable D call. Trimming removed 1 base from V and 1 base from J, with 11 bases in between. Per germline, CDR1 MGHRA and CDR2 YSYEKL. The CDR3 is 15 residues long.

The chain joins TRBV30 to TRBJ2-2, with D hard to call. The CDR3 runs 13 residues. Germline CDR1 reads GTSNPN; CDR2 reads SVGIG (reference sequence). CDR3 DNA: TGTGCGTCGAACGGGCCCTACGGAGGGGAGCTGTTTTTT. This gives the protein CASNGPYGGELFF.

CDR3 residues: CASSVGSRRGTEAFF. In DNA, the CDR3 is TGTGCCAGCAGCGTAGGATCACGGCGGGGCACTGAAGCTTTCTTT. This rearrangement joins TRBV9 to TRBJ1-1; D remains unclear. Looked up from germline, CDR1 is SGDLS and CDR2 is YYNGEE. The CDR3 is made up of 15 amino acids. The ends were cut back, 0 bases at V and 4 bases at J, with 13 bases in the middle.

The V call is TRBV11-2, the J call TRBJ2-6; D remains unclear. V was shortened by 2 bases and J by 2 bases, with 10 bases between the two germline ends. This CDR3 comprises 16 residues. Germline CDR1 and CDR2: SGHAT and FQNNGV. Written as DNA, the CDR3 is TGTGCCAGCAGCTTATCGCTACCCACTGGGGCCAACGTCCTGACTTTC. Its protein product is CASSLSLPTGANVLTF.